The clone carrying this T cell receptor (beta chain) appeared a few times. This sample was included in a study of patients and donors after allogeneic stem cell transplantation. Trimming cost V 7 bases and J 7 bases, with 19 bases left between them. Germline CDR1 is MGHRA and CDR2 is YSYEKL. CDR3 length equals 15 residues. TCRdb called the RT-PCR reads again in MiXCR, with one record for every CDR3 protein. Of about a million distinct CDR3 sequences listed, roughly 17% are singletons. Material: blood, either unsorted or a sorted T cell fraction (not recorded which). The TCR sequence derives from a human donor who was either an allogeneic HSCT recipient or a stem cell or donor lymphocyte infusion donor (not recorded which). It is not recorded whose cells these are; they may come from a transplant donor. The J gene is TRBJ2-2, the V gene TRBV4-1, with a tentative D call TRBD1 (6 bases). The CDR3 loop is CASTAGQGKVGELFF. CDR3 DNA: TGCGCCAGCACCGCCGGGCAGGGGAAGGTCGGGGAGCTGTTTTTT.